These T cell receptor beta chains were read from a single sample in a study of beta chain features in type 1 diabetes. Sequenced by immunoSEQ multiplex PCR; TCRdb stores in-frame clones only, minus some. The top ten clones hold about 0.017% of a sample with approximately 270,000 clones, around 15% of them seen once. The sample taken for sequencing was naive CD4+ T cells from blood. The origin of the receptors is a man younger than 40 with type 1 diabetes. The CDR3 runs from the conserved cysteine through the conserved F or W. The order of the fields is clone size, V gene, J gene, D gene, CDR3 DNA, CDR3 protein. D genes are given only for firm matches. The size entry is marked missing in some rows and otherwise reads once, few, many or a size class.

>few|TRBV30|TRBJ1-5|.
TGTGCCTGGAGTAGGCGGGGGAATCAGCCCCAGCATTTT
CAWSRRGNQPQHF
>.|TRBV7-9|TRBJ2-1|TRBD2
TGTGCCAGCAGCTTAGGACTAGCGGGAGTAGGCCCCTACAATGAGCAGTTCTTC
CASSLGLAGVGPYNEQFF
>.|TRBV6-1|TRBJ2-3|.
TGTGCCAGCAGTGTTAGTTTTGGGACACGGTATTTT
CASSVSFGTRYF
>.|TRBV9|TRBJ2-3|TRBD2
TGTGCCAGCAGCGTAGGTGCGGGAGAAGGGGTTCCGCAGTATTTT
CASSVGAGEGVPQYF
>.|TRBV14|TRBJ1-2|.
TGTGCCAGCAGCCAAGGGGGGGACTATGGCTACACCTTC
CASSQGGDYGYTF
>few|TRBV28|TRBJ2-7|.
TGTGCCAGCAACCCAACAGGGAGTTCGGGCGAGCAGTACTTC
CASNPTGSSGEQYF
>.|TRBV19|TRBJ2-3|.
TGTGCCAGTAGTATCCAGGGTAGTACAGATACGCAGTATTTT
CASSIQGSTDTQYF
>.|TRBV7-8|TRBJ2-2|TRBD1
TGTGCCAGCAGCTGGACAGGGAGAACCCCGGCCGCCGGGGAGCTGTTTTTT
CASSWTGRTPAAGELFF
>few|TRBV2|TRBJ1-1|.
TGTGCCAGCAGTAAAGACTCAAACACTGAAGCTTTCTTT
CASSKDSNTEAFF
>.|TRBV18|TRBJ1-1|.
TGTGCCAGCTCACCCCAAGGGGGGAACACTGAAGCTTTCTTT
CASSPQGGNTEAFF
>few|TRBV6-6|TRBJ2-1|.
TGTGCCAGCAGTTACTCGAGCCCCGTCTATGAGCAGTTCTTC
CASSYSSPVYEQFF
>few|TRBV18|TRBJ1-5|TRBD1
TGTGCCAGCTCACCACGACAGGGTGAGGGGAGTCAGCCCCAGCATTTT
CASSPRQGEGSQPQHF
>few|TRBV15|TRBJ2-7|TRBD1
TGTGCCACCAGCACAGACAGGGTAGTAATCTACGAGCAGTACTTC
CATSTDRVVIYEQYF
>.|TRBV18|TRBJ2-4|.
TGTGCCAGCTCACTAGAAAATTGGGGGCGCGTAAACATTCAGTACTTC
CASSLENWGRVNIQYF
>.|TRBV11-2|TRBJ2-7|TRBD1
TGTGCCAGCAGCTTAGGGTTGACAGGGGGCTACGAGCAGTACTTC
CASSLGLTGGYEQYF
>.|TRBV2|TRBJ2-1|.
TGTGCCAGCAGTTGGTTTAGTTCTGAGCAGTTCTTC
CASSWFSSEQFF
>few|TRBV4-2|TRBJ1-1|.
TGTGCCAGCAGCCAAGACTCAGGGAGGTTGAACACTGAAGCTTTCTTT
CASSQDSGRLNTEAFF
>.|TRBV5-1|TRBJ2-1|.
TGCGCCAGCGCCCGGAGGGACCTTCAGTTCTTC
CASARRDLQFF
>few|TRBV7-9|TRBJ2-1|.
TGTGCCAGCAGCTTCCATTTGCCGGAGCAGTCCTACAATGAGCAGTTCTTC
CASSFHLPEQSYNEQFF
>.|TRBV7-3|TRBJ2-1|TRBD2
TGTGCCAGCAGCCCCCCGGGAGGCTACAATGAGCAGTTCTTC
CASSPPGGYNEQFF
>.|TRBV5-1|TRBJ2-2|.
TGCGCCAGCAGCCCTGACAATAGCGGGGAGCTGTTTTTT
CASSPDNSGELFF
>.|TRBV28|TRBJ2-5|.
TGTGCCAGCAGTACAGGTCGCGAGACCCAGTACTTC
CASSTGRETQYF
>few|TRBV7-3|TRBJ1-2|TRBD1
TGTGCCAGCAGCTCTTCCCCACCGGACAGGGCGAACTATGGCTACACCTTC
CASSSSPPDRANYGYTF
>.|TRBV18|TRBJ2-7|TRBD1
TGTGCCAGCTCCCGGGACAGGGCGTACGAGCAGTACTTC
CASSRDRAYEQYF
>.|TRBV28|TRBJ2-5|TRBD2
TGTGCCAGCAGCTCAGGACTAGGATACCAAGAGACCCAGTACTTC
CASSSGLGYQETQYF
>.|TRBV5-1|TRBJ2-4|.
TGCGCCAGCAGCTTGGAGGCGGGTAAGAACATTCAGTACTTC
CASSLEAGKNIQYF